Detailed here is one T cell receptor beta chain. Its recognized antigen is unknown. No quality values exist for individual bases; no much larger clone is one base distant. The entry originates in a study of cytomegalovirus exposure and HLA in healthy donors (dated by TCRdb to 2017 to 2019). About the investigation overall: According to an earlier analysis of 587 of the donors, about 179 million T cells yielded 95 million to 140 million unique TCR beta sequences and about 300 Gb of sequence data. Approximately 300 gigabases of sequencing data and 70 million to 85 million unique TCR sequences were included in an early release covering under 650 HLA-typed donors. Among the approximately 430 genotyped donors, roughly 80% belonged to the genetic ancestry cluster associated with self-reported Caucasian donors. The study aimed to test whether cataloging public T cell receptors could reveal signatures of past pathogen exposure. The study profiled the T cell repertoires of hundreds of subjects by immunosequencing and related them to cytomegalovirus serostatus. In addition to the first cohort of 500 to 850 subjects, a separate validation cohort of about 120 different subjects was used. To predict cytomegalovirus infection status, the study brought together high-throughput TCR immunosequencing, statistical association of individual TCRs with disease status, and machine learning. In a later analysis, previously published TCR beta repertoires from 500 to 750 donors were re-analyzed and high-resolution HLA genotyping was added so that TCR occurrence patterns could be studied. The later analysis used no new phenotypic data to find candidate immune exposures, relying instead on TCR beta sequences and their occurrence across donors. In an earlier analysis of a few hundred of the donors, high-throughput TCR beta sequencing was used to judge whether each TCR beta V gene segment behaved as functional or pseudogenic. Donor age, sex, ethnicity and CMV serostatus were compiled together with the repertoire data. A later genetic analysis took genome-wide SNP genotypes for 398 of the 666 donors and used that subset as a discovery cohort. All discovery cohort repertoires had been generated on a single sequencing platform. Both class I and class II loci were covered by HLA typing, at four-digit resolution. The number of typed donors differed by locus: about 629-630 for A, B, C, DRB1 and DQB1; 500 to 550 for DQA1; over 600 for DPA1; and about 450 for DPB1. Four or five DR-DQ haplotypes were handled as single units for association and clustering because linkage in the cohort was strong. Among some 410 genotyped donors of the cohort, an average of approximately 250,000 unique TCR beta nucleotide sequences were sequenced per donor, roughly a sixth of them non-productive.

The protocol used for the library was the immunoSEQ multiplex PCR assay. For the multiplex PCR, a mixture combining 60 forward primers for TCR Vbeta segments and 13 reverse primers for TCR Jbeta segments was used. The CDR3 region of rearranged TCR beta genes was amplified from genomic DNA with a multiplex PCR assay. The Illumina HiSeq System was used to sequence the amplified TCR beta libraries as 87-base-pair reads. The paper's processing steps were these. In a later analysis, tens of millions of unique TCR beta chains were counted across the 690 or so repertoires, and approximately 9.9 million of these chains were shared by at least two donors. Raw reads were error-corrected and collapsed into unique sequences by a nearest-neighbor algorithm in which closely related sequences were merged to remove PCR and sequencing errors. V, D and J gene segments were assigned by aligning CDR3 sequences to IMGT reference sequences. For a sequence to be retained, at least a six-nucleotide match to both a V gene segment and a J gene segment was required. Rearrangements were called productive when the CDR3 lacked stop codons and stayed in frame with V and J; all others were non-productive. Following IMGT convention, CDR3 was defined as the stretch from the second conserved V-encoded cysteine to the conserved J-encoded phenylalanine. Sequences without an unambiguous match to a single V gene segment were excluded from the earlier analysis of approximately 600 of the donors. An earlier analysis of fewer than 750 of the donors classified V segments as functional when productive rearrangements were above 56.7% and as segregating when the standard deviation between donors was above 5%. A statistical classification framework was built to diagnose cytomegalovirus status from the catalog of TCR beta chain sequences. V and J gene assignment, in a later analysis, came from comparing TCR nucleotide sequences with IMGT/GENE-DB human TR gene sequences. The TCRdist pipeline was used in a later analysis to assign CDR3 sequences and most-parsimonious VDJ recombination scenarios. In a later analysis, each TCR beta chain was defined by its CDR3 amino acid sequence together with its V-gene family, and reads without a unique V-gene family were excluded. In a later analysis, fewer than 650 highly shared, low-generation-probability nucleotide sequences were removed to address suspected cross-contamination and a sequencing artifact. In a later analysis, a clonal expansion index for each public chain was calculated from normalized within-repertoire ranks of inferred template counts. In a later analysis, generation probabilities were computed with a VDJ recombination model fitted to out-of-frame rearrangements, and the resulting probabilities were checked against IGoR. In a later analysis, hypergeometric tests were used to score TCR-TCR, TCR-HLA and TCR-CMV co-occurrence, with a repertoire-size bias correction applied to TCR pairs. False discovery rates were estimated in a later analysis by permuting HLA or CMV assignments 20 times. A later analysis grouped co-occurring TCRs with DBSCAN, adding TCRdist sequence similarity when clustering within HLA-allele-positive subsets. Repertoires with fewer than 30,000 or more than 120,000 public chains, plus five repertoires with anomalous nucleotide sharing, were excluded from co-occurrence clustering. TCRdb obtained this table from immuneACCESS and retained in-frame rearrangements with V and J assigned. These tables miss some clones; where compared with another copy, unresolved V genes account for less than half of the shortfall, and the remainder is unexplained. Clone size and V and J calls were adopted from that table, with D and trimming inferred from the DNA. Present in this sample are some 200,000 clones, about 89% of which were seen just once. The ten top clones hold approximately 1% of the sample.

In total, 630 or so healthy bone marrow donors made up the cohort. At the time of sampling, all cohort members were nominally healthy, though unrecorded immune exposures were likely present. The donor was CMV seronegative and belonged to the group of roughly 330 seronegative cohort members. Each donor provided a peripheral blood sample, and peripheral blood mononuclear cells were used for TCR beta sequencing. The Qiagen DNeasy Blood Extraction Kit was used to extract genomic DNA from the blood cell samples. Study-wide conclusions, independent of this receptor: A group of highly shared sequence variants was considered likely to be a technical artifact of the sequencing pipeline. The authors suggested that the approach could potentially be extended to other disease states and immunological phenotypes. In a later analysis, some 18,000 TCR beta sequences were associated with specific HLA alleles at a false discovery rate of 0.05. A total of around 150 TCR beta chains were listed by the study as associated with cytomegalovirus. A later analysis found that most CMV-associated TCR beta chains appeared HLA-restricted, with HLA associations seemingly driven largely by CMV exposure. A further reported finding was that TCR beta sequences accurately predicted the HLA-A and HLA-B alleles for most subjects in the first cohort. In a later analysis, HLA-associated TCR beta chains showed more clonal expansion and lower generation probabilities than non-associated chains that were equally common. A later analysis reported that several top co-occurrence clusters appeared linked to parvovirus B19, influenza, CMV and Epstein-Barr virus. In an earlier analysis of roughly 500 of the donors, most TCR beta V segments appeared in productive rearrangements about 87% or about 30% of the time, broadly matching IMGT annotations. Assigning TCR associations to individual alleles was difficult when HLA alleles, especially DR and DQ, strongly co-occurred. Because counts were too low, more than 15 rarely observed V segments, including chromosome 9 orphons, were excluded from the earlier analysis of 587 of the donors. Because some donors lacked HLA typing at each locus, the association tests relied only on the typed subset. Linkage disequilibrium might explain the correlated functional status among segregating V segments, but an unknown experimental factor could not be excluded. In vitro tests confirmed that three of the cytomegalovirus-associated TCR beta chains recognize cytomegalovirus antigens. Most TCR sequences were seen in very few donors, while some public TCRs were found in many individuals. A later genetic analysis associated a missense DCLRE1C variant with V-gene and J-gene trimming of TCR beta chains, and an independent cohort replicated the association. This cohort had only TCR beta chains sequenced, and the lack of alpha or paired-chain data limited which features could be detected. The classifier was reported to diagnose cytomegalovirus status with high specificity and sensitivity in both the original and validation cohorts. Compared with the roughly 700-donor mean, donors in an Asian-associated ancestry cluster had fewer N-insertions in productive TCRs, according to a later genetic analysis. Sequencing depth was assumed to be roughly uniform across donors in the presence/absence analyses, though that assumption may not hold. The only immune exposure information available for the cohort was CMV serostatus. In a later analysis, the rate of TCR association differed among HLA loci, with DRB1 alleles having the most associated TCRs and HLA-C alleles having the fewest.

Sequencing input: PBMCs. The origin of this receptor is a woman aged 18-29 years in good health and CMV-seronegative.

CDR3 sequence: CASSGTGGPDYGYTF. The sequence in DNA is TGCGCCAGCAGCGGGACAGGGGGCCCCGACTATGGCTACACCTTC. This sequence uses TRBV5-1 and TRBJ1-2; TRBD1 lines up with 12 middle nucleotides. CDR1 and CDR2, per the germline V gene, are SGHRS and YFSETQ. Germline trimming amounts to 4 bases on V and 3 bases on J, with 4 as the count of junction bases outside the gene matches. Including the terminal cysteine and phenylalanine, the CDR3 comprises 15 residues. Only the CDR3 DNA is retained, 45 bases long and in frame from the first base.